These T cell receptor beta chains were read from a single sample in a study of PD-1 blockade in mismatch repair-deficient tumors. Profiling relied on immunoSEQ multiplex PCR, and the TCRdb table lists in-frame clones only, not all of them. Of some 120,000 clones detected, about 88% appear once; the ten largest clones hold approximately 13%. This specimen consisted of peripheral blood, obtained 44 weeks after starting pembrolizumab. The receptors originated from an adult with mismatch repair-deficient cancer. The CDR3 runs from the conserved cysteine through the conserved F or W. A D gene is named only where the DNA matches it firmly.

cdr3_aa: CASSPGNGGYQPQHF
cdr3_length: 15
v_call: TRBV18
d_call: -
j_call: TRBJ1-5

cdr3_aa: CASSLFGGIRADTQYF
cdr3_length: 16
v_call: TRBV7-8
d_call: -
j_call: TRBJ2-3

cdr3_aa: CASSEGQGQWDEQYF
cdr3_length: 15
v_call: TRBV6-1
d_call: TRBD1
j_call: TRBJ2-7

cdr3_aa: CASNRASERFYEQYF
cdr3_length: 15
v_call: TRBV6-1
d_call: -
j_call: TRBJ2-7

cdr3_aa: CASSQVRTGHYGYTF
cdr3_length: 15
v_call: TRBV4-3
d_call: TRBD1
j_call: TRBJ1-2

cdr3_aa: CASSPGQAQYEQYF
cdr3_length: 14
v_call: TRBV2
d_call: TRBD1
j_call: TRBJ2-7

cdr3_aa: CASSSYLTGDYGYTF
cdr3_length: 15
v_call: TRBV7-2
d_call: TRBD1
j_call: TRBJ1-2

cdr3_aa: CASSRGQGAYEQYF
cdr3_length: 14
v_call: TRBV27
d_call: TRBD1
j_call: TRBJ2-7

cdr3_aa: CASSFGVLSGGNQPQHF
cdr3_length: 17
v_call: TRBV28
d_call: TRBD1
j_call: TRBJ1-5

cdr3_aa: CASTPPWGTSGYNEQFF
cdr3_length: 17
v_call: TRBV28
d_call: TRBD2
j_call: TRBJ2-1

cdr3_aa: CASSSRDRGPNTGELFF
cdr3_length: 17
v_call: TRBV7-9
d_call: TRBD1
j_call: TRBJ2-2

cdr3_aa: CASSVAPGTGYEQYF
cdr3_length: 15
v_call: TRBV9
d_call: TRBD1
j_call: TRBJ2-7

cdr3_aa: CASSVGGGGFSYNEQFF
cdr3_length: 17
v_call: TRBV9
d_call: -
j_call: TRBJ2-1

cdr3_aa: CASSLSGGAGYGYTF
cdr3_length: 15
v_call: TRBV27
d_call: -
j_call: TRBJ1-2

cdr3_aa: CASSLGASYEQYF
cdr3_length: 13
v_call: TRBV11-2
d_call: -
j_call: TRBJ2-7

cdr3_aa: CASSNFRTGMGGYTF
cdr3_length: 15
v_call: TRBV21-1
d_call: -
j_call: TRBJ1-2

cdr3_aa: CSVVLRESSYEQYF
cdr3_length: 14
v_call: TRBV29-1
d_call: TRBD2
j_call: TRBJ2-7